This T cell receptor beta chain was identified during a study of beta chain features in type 1 diabetes. Study-wide results and limits: TCRB CDR3 length was moderately but significantly reduced in all four CD4+ subsets of Type 1 diabetes patients.

Isolated RNA was reverse transcribed in full, so expressed TCRB transcripts were sequenced. Assay used: immunoSEQ multiplex PCR; TCRdb lists only in-frame clones, some missing. The sample shows around 15,000 clones, 69% of them seen only once. Details on this clone: The target antigen is unknown. Sequence at one end of the junction differs from germline and may be a read error.

CDR1 SGHVS and CDR2 FQNEAQ come from the germline V gene. The CDR3 spans 15 residues. The specimen sequenced was Tregs from blood. The chain couples TRBV7-8 to TRBJ2-1; 10 bases line up with TRBD2. The sequence came from a man in his thirties or forties with type 1 diabetes. CDR3 sequence reads: CASSKGLAETNERFF. DNA of the CDR3: TGTGCCAGCAGCAAAGGACTAGCGGAGACCAATGAGCGGTTCTTC.